The text below deals with one T cell receptor beta chain. This clonotype was seen at least ten times. The specificity of this receptor is unknown. The input lacks base qualities; no much larger clone sits a single base away. Sequencing used an Illumina HiSeq 1500. The public reads were run again by TCRdb, first through fastp at Q25 and then through MiXCR, and only productive beta chains were kept. Each CDR3 protein gets just one entry, which takes the most common genes and DNA from the rows behind it. Within this sample are more than 500,000 distinct CDR3 sequences, with approximately 16% of them counted one time only. The ten largest clones capture more than 20% of the sample. These data originate in a study of T cell repertoires in cytomegalovirus infection (dated by TCRdb to the late 2010s). Some background on the complete study: The HLA type of each donor mattered for the analysis, because public TCR beta signatures pointed to carriage of CMV infection along with the matching HLA type.

From a lookup of the germline V gene, CDR1 and CDR2 are MDHEN and SYDVKM. Between the V and J ends, shortened by 5 bases and 7 bases respectively, the junction contains 11 bases. The CDR3 has 12 amino acids, counting the end cysteine and phenylalanine. CDR3 DNA only is kept here, 36 bases in frame from base 1. What the work shows at the level of the full study, not this receptor alone: Carriers of CMV infection plus the relevant HLA type were discriminated by the cumulative frequency of public TCR beta family members in the study cohort and in an independent approximately 340-donor cohort. The ex vivo response was dominated by HLA-C-restricted CMV-specific TCR beta clonotypes, which also provided the single most frequent clonotype in two of eight donors.

The chain employs TRBV28 and TRBJ1-2, with the identity of the D gene unclear. Sequenced material: CD8+ T cells from PBMCs. This sequence originates from a human donor in good health (CMV status not recorded). Some clones in this sample may be carry-over from other donors' samples. The DNA is as follows: TGTGCCAGCAGTCCCATCCGATCTGGCTACACCTTC. It encodes CASSPIRSGYTF.